What follows are 19 T cell receptor beta chains derived from one specimen sequenced in a study of human T cells and chemical hapten exposure. Noted time point: pre-sensitization, week 0. The treatment: therapeutic diphenylcyclopropenone sensitization with weekly scalp DPC. Unfractionated whole blood served as the source for total RNA extraction. Each CDR3 protein is one row after TCRdb ran MiXCR on the RACE reads. The repertoire holds approximately 50,000 distinct CDR3 sequences, with approximately 9.6% as singletons. Sequencing was performed on whole blood, taken in connection with sensitization to the hapten diphenylcyclopropenone (DPC). These receptors were collected from a woman aged 30 to 39 with alopecia areata. Some clones in this sample may be carry-over from other donors' samples.

The rearrangement links TRBV5-1 to TRBJ2-3; no reliable D call. Germline CDR1 is SGHRS and CDR2 is YFSETQ. V was trimmed by 0 bases and J by 0 bases, leaving 8 bases between them. CDR3 length: 15 amino acids. CDR3: CASSLEQLSTDTQYF. The CDR3 nucleotides are TGCGCCAGCAGCTTGGAACAGCTTAGCACAGATACGCAGTATTTT.

The rearrangement joins TRBV5-5 to TRBJ1-4, with D unresolved. CDR1 and CDR2 (germline): SGHKS, YYEKEE (reference sequence). V dropped 1 base and J dropped 4 bases, with 14 bases sitting between them. This CDR3 spans 16 amino acids. The CDR3 sequence is CASSLRMTEFNEKLFF. The CDR3 DNA reads as TGTGCCAGCAGCTTGAGGATGACGGAGTTTAATGAAAAACTGTTTTTT.

The J gene is TRBJ2-2, the V gene TRBV12-3 or TRBV12-4; a possible D gene is TRBD2 (6 bases). The CDR3 has 16 residues. V lost 2 bases to trimming and J lost 0 bases, with 10 bases between them. The CDR3 DNA sequence: TGTGCCAGCAGTTTAAGGGCGGGGACGAACACCGGGGAGCTGTTTTTT. It yields the protein CASSLRAGTNTGELFF.

A few counts support this clonotype. The chain combines TRBV29-1 with TRBJ2-7; 7 bases map to TRBD2. The CDR3 is 13 residues long. V shed 3 bases and J 2 bases; nucleotides not matched to a gene: 4. Germline V lookup: CDR1 SQVTM, CDR2 ANQGSEA. CDR3 sequence (DNA): TGCAGCGTTGACATGCGGGGGACCTACGAGCAGTACTTC. Translated, it gives CSVDMRGTYEQYF.

The chain employs TRBV4-2 and TRBJ2-5; 7 bases match TRBD2. CDR3 length equals 14 residues. Germline CDR1 reads LGHNA; CDR2 reads YNFKEQ. V shed 1 base, J shed 4 bases, and the junction held 3 bases outside the gene matches. CDR3 amino acids: CASSQGTRGETQYF. CDR3 bases: TGTGCCAGCAGCCAAGGGACTAGGGGAGAGACCCAGTACTTC.

A note on this clonotype: The germline gene is not matched at one end of the junction; a read error may be the cause. The chain couples TRBV6-1 to TRBJ1-6, with a tentative D call TRBD1 (6 bases). The CDR3 runs to 16 residues. Germline V gene data show CDR1 as MNHNS and CDR2 as SASEGT. The chain's CDR3 is CASNEPGQVINSPLHF. In DNA, the CDR3 is TGTGCCAGCAATGAACCGGGACAAGTGATTAATTCACCCCTCCACTTT.

The chain joins TRBV14 to TRBJ2-1; maybe TRBD1 (5 bases). CDR3 size: 14 residues. The germline V gene encodes CDR1 SGHDN and CDR2 FVKESK. Trimming shortened V by 4 bases and J by 4 bases, and 11 bases separated the two germline ends. DNA for the CDR3: TGTGCCAGCAGCCCGGAGACAGAGTACAATGAGCAGTTCTTC. Translating gives CASSPETEYNEQFF.

This clonotype has ten or more counts. The V and J genes are TRBV28 and TRBJ2-4; a possible D gene is TRBD2 (6 bases). Trimming stripped 1 base from V and 7 bases from J, with 11 bases between. Per germline, CDR1 MDHEN and CDR2 SYDVKM. The CDR3 runs 14 residues. The CDR3: CASSLSSGLNIQYF. In nucleotides, the CDR3 is TGTGCCAGCAGTTTATCGTCGGGACTCAACATTCAGTACTTC. Combining the CDR3 with reference TRBV28 and TRBJ2-4 gives the whole variable domain DVKVTQSSRYLVKRTGEKVFLECVQDMDHENMFWYRQDPGLGLRLIYFSYDVKMKEKGDIPEGYSVSREKKERFSLILESASTNQTSMYLCASSLSSGLNIQYFGAGTRLSVL.

This clonotype was recorded at least ten times. The CDR3: CASSFGTGVVNIQYF. For the CDR3, the DNA is TGTGCCAGCAGTTTCGGGACAGGAGTCGTGAACATTCAGTACTTC. The chain carries TRBV12-3 or TRBV12-4 and TRBJ2-4; 8 bases map to TRBD1. The V segment lost 3 bases and the J segment 7 bases; nucleotides outside the gene matches: 8. The CDR3 length is 15 residues.

The table lists this clonotype with a few counts. The chain combines TRBV4-3 with TRBJ1-6; 9 bases match TRBD1. The trim removed 5 bases at V and 7 bases at J, leaving 6 bases unmatched. CDR3 size: 15 residues. In germline, CDR1 is LGHNA, CDR2 YSLEER. CDR3 DNA sequence: TGCGCCAGCAGCTACGGACAGGGGCGGAATTCACCCCTCCACTTT. Translated, it gives CASSYGQGRNSPLHF.

Ten or more counts support this clonotype. The chain joins TRBV7-2 to TRBJ2-1; 8 bases fit TRBD2. V dropped 1 base and J dropped 6; count of bases not matched to a gene: 5. The CDR3 runs 15 residues. Germline V lookup: CDR1 SGHTA, CDR2 FQGNSA. CDR3 DNA: TGTGCCAGCAGCTTAGAGGGGACTAGACCCAATGAGCAGTTCTTC. Residues: CASSLEGTRPNEQFF.

This sequence joins TRBV28 and TRBJ2-1; 12 bases match TRBD1. Germline V gives CDR1 MDHEN, CDR2 SYDVKM. The V and J ends lost 8 bases and 8 bases, in that order; junction bases with no gene match: 13. The CDR3 contains 16 residues. CDR3 coding DNA: TGTGCCAGCGGTGGGGTCGGGGGGACAGGGGGCGATGAGCAGTTCTTC. Its protein is CASGGVGGTGGDEQFF.

This clonotype was counted ten times or more. The chain couples TRBV5-5 to TRBJ2-3, with TRBD1 matching 7 bases. V trimming: 4 bases; J trimming: 0 bases; junction bases outside the gene matches: 8. The CDR3 covers 16 residues. The V gene's germline CDR1 is SGHKS and CDR2 YYEKEE (reference sequence). CDR3 protein: CASSPGPGQSTDTQYF. CDR3 coding DNA: TGTGCCAGCAGCCCCGGGCCGGGACAGAGCACAGATACGCAGTATTTT.

This clonotype was counted ten times or more. CDR3 sequence reads: CSALPIGGLNQPQHF. The CDR3 bases are TGCAGTGCCCTCCCTATCGGGGGTTTAAATCAGCCCCAGCATTTT. V gene TRBV20-1 combines with J gene TRBJ1-5; D possibly corresponds to TRBD1 (5 bases). Trimming took off 6 bases at V and 4 bases at J, with 19 bases between the two ends. This CDR3 has 15 amino acids. Germline V lookup: CDR1 DFQATT, CDR2 SNEGSKA (reference sequence).

Of note for this clonotype: This may arise from a read error, as a much more abundant clone is one base away. The chain combines TRBV14 with TRBJ2-3, with 10 bases lining up with TRBD1. The V gene's germline CDR1 is SGHDN and CDR2 FVKESK. CDR3 length: 17 residues. V dropped 1 base and J dropped 8; count of bases not matched to a gene: 12. CDR3 loop: CASSQATGGCQGGTQYF. The DNA of the CDR3 is TGTGCCAGCAGCCAAGCGACAGGGGGCTGTCAAGGCGGTACGCAGTATTTT.

The J gene is TRBJ2-3, the V gene TRBV29-1, with TRBD1 matching over 8 bases. Looked up from germline, CDR1 is SQVTM and CDR2 is ANQGSEA. This CDR3 contains 13 residues. Unmatched junction bases numbered 5, after V lost 5 bases and J lost 4 bases. For the CDR3, the DNA is TGCAGCGTTTCAGGGGGCATTGCAGATACGCAGTATTTT. Its protein is CSVSGGIADTQYF.

Comment on this clonotype: A junction end diverges from the germline sequence, so it may reflect a read error. The chain has TRBV28 and TRBJ1-2, with 8 bases identical to TRBD1. The length of the CDR3 is 15 residues. CDR1 and CDR2 (germline): MDHEN, SYDVKM. For the CDR3, the DNA is TGTGCCAGCAGTTTACCGGACAGGGTAATCTATGGCGACACCTTC. Encoded protein: CASSLPDRVIYGDTF.

The rearrangement joins TRBV7-9 to TRBJ2-1, with a weak D call TRBD2 (6 bases). The CDR3 spans 17 residues. With 5 bases removed from V and 4 bases from J, the gap between germline ends came to 21 bases. From germline, CDR1 is SEHNR and CDR2 FQNEAQ (reference sequence). The CDR3 here is CASSPSAVAAGYNEQFF. The CDR3 nucleotides are TGTGCCAGCAGCCCCTCCGCGGTAGCGGCGGGTTACAATGAGCAGTTCTTC.

V and J are TRBV6-2 or TRBV6-3 and TRBJ1-1, with D unresolved. V lost 6 bases to trimming and J lost 4 bases, with 6 bases between them. CDR1 is MNHEY and CDR2 is SVGEGT in the germline V gene. The CDR3 loop spans 11 amino acids. The CDR3 spells CASSSITEAFF. The CDR3 DNA reads TGTGCCAGCAGCTCCATCACTGAAGCTTTCTTT.